This TCR beta chain was observed in a study of T cells in Graves' hyperthyroidism and ophthalmopathy. The germline V gene has CDR1 SGHAT and CDR2 FQNNGV. Germline trimming cut 4 bases from V and 0 bases from J; bases unmatched to any gene: 6. This CDR3 is built from 15 residues. An absence of ophthalmopathy progression within 18 months meant stable Graves' hyperthyroidism. With a duration under 2 months, the hyperthyroidism was newly diagnosed in patients aged 18 to 65. Clinicians diagnosed patients from clinical symptoms, serum thyroxine and TRAb, thyroid ultrasound and orbital computed tomography. RNA transcripts gave rise to amplified TCR beta CDR3 regions. HTBI primers drove first-round RT-PCR of the TCR CDR3. TCRdb re-derived calls from the multiplex PCR reads in MiXCR, one entry per CDR3 protein. The top ten hold 5% to 6% of the sample, which has about 400,000 distinct CDR3 sequences, roughly 13% seen once.

This clonotype was picked up many times. The sequence came from a woman aged 18-35 years with Graves' hyperthyroidism. Sequences were obtained from blood. The V gene is TRBV11-2, the J gene TRBJ2-7; 7 bases agree with TRBD1. CDR3 DNA sequence: TGTGCCAGCAGCTCTCCTGACAGGGACTCCTACGAGCAGTACTTC. This gives the protein CASSSPDRDSYEQYF.